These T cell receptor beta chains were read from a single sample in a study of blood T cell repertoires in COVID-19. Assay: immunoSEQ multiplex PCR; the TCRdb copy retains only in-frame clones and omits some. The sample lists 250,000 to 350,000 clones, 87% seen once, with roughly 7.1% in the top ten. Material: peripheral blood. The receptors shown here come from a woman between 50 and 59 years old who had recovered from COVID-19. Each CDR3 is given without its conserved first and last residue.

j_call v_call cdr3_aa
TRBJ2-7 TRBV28 ASSLARPQGYEQY
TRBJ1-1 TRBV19 ASSTTGDTEAF
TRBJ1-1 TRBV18 ASSPVTGPVGVEAF
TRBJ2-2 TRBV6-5 ASSYSPRVGYGELF
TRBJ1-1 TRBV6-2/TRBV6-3 ASSYSGQGRTEAF
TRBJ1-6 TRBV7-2 ASSMGQVYNSPLH
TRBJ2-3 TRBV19 ASSFSGSGADTQY
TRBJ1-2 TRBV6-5 ASSYSGQGGAYGYT
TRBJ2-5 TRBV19 ASSINLSGGNQETQY
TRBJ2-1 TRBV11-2 ASSRDRGLVGSSYNEQF
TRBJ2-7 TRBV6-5 ASSRDRYSYEQY
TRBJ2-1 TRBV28 ASSPGTWDEQF
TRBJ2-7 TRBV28 ASSLGLDYEQY
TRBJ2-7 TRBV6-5 ASSYRRGGGSYEQY
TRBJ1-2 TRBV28 ASSSRQGNLGGYT
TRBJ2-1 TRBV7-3 ASSLTFGEQF
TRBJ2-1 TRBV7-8 ASSFGTSGYNEQF
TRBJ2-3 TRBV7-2 ASSLVVGASTDTQY
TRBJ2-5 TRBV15 ATSIGTSGLQETQY
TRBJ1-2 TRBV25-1 ASSGSGYGYT
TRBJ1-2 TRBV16 ASSQGLGGYGYT
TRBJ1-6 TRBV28 ASSTIQGFSYNSPLH
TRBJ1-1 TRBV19 ASSYRAEDTEAF
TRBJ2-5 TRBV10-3 AISESRGSLETQY
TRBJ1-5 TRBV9 ASSLSGDSNQPQH
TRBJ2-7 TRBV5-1 ASSWNSDRSYEQY
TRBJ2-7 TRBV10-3 AIGSGTGRSYEQY
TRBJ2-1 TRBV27 ASSLITHSRQYNEQF
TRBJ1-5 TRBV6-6 ASSSTRTSNQPQH
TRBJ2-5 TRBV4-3 ASSQEAGWETQY
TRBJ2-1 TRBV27 ASYEVGGEQF
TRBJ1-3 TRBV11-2 ASSLDGGIWDTIY
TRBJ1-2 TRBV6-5 ASRPDRTRSGYT
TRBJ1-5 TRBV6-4 ASSQGPGQPQH
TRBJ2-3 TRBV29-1 SVRLADTQY
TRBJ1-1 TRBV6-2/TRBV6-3 ASSTRSGGNTEAF
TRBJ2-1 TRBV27 ASRALGRRYNEQF
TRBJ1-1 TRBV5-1 ASSLTRDTEAF
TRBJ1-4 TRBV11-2 ASSFGQGRNEKLF
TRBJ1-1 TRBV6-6 ASSFSGTLAF
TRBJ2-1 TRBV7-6 ASSPGQGPYNEQF
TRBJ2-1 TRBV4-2 ASSQDTGGWNEQF
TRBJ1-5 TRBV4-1 ASSQDPGTPNQPQH
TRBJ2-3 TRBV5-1 ASSGYRESGADTQY
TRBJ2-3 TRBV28 ASSSQYRFSGGADTQY
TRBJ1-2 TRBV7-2 ASSLPSTGGYT
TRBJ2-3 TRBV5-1 ASSLGPEADTQY
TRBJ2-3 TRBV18 ASSPGGGTDTQY
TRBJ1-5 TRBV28 ATHRVLGNQPQH
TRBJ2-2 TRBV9 ASSGRLRGLGELF
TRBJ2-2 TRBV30 ASSGTGGTGELF
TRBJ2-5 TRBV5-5 ASSLFSRTSGETQY